The sequence of this T cell receptor (beta chain) was determined in a study of cytomegalovirus exposure and HLA in healthy donors. Study-wide findings and caveats: First-cohort TCR clusters tended to co-occur in the roughly 130 validation repertoires, a later analysis found. Testing in vitro showed a few CMV-associated chains specific for CMV antigens. The investigators catalogued under 200 TCR beta chains as cytomegalovirus-associated.

Measured with immunoSEQ multiplex PCR; TCRdb has only the in-frame clones, and not every one. The data hold more than 90,000 clones, with approximately 95% observed a single time. On this clone: The antigen is unknown.

CDR3 length: 17 residues. V shed 0 bases and J 4 bases; nucleotides not matched to a gene: 3. Germline V gene data show CDR1 as LNHNV and CDR2 as YYDKDF (reference sequence). Sequencing was carried out using PBMCs. This clonotype was obtained from a woman under 40 in good health and CMV-seropositive. This rearrangement joins TRBV15 to TRBJ2-2; 12 bases fit TRBD1. CDR3 bases: TGTGCCACCAGCAGAGATCGGGACAGGGGGCGCACCGGGGAGCTGTTTTTT. As protein: CATSRDRDRGRTGELFF.